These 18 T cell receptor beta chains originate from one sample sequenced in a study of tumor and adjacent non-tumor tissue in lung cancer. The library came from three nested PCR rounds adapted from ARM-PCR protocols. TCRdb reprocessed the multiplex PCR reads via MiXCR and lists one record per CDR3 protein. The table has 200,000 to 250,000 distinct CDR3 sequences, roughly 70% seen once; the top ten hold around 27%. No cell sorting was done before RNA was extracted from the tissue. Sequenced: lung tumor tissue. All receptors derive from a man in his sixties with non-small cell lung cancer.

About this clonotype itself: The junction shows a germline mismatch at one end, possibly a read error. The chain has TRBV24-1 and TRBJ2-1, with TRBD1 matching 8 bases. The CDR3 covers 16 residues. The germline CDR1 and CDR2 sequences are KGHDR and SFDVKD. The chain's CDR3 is CATSDRDRTSYNEQFF. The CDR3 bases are TGTGCCACCAGTGATCGGGACAGGACTTCCTACAATGAGCAGTTCTTT.

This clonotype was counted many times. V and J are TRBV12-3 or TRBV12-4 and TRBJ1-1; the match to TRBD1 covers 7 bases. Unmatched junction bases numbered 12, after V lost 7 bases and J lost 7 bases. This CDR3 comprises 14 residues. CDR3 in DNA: TGTGCCAGCACCCCCACAGGGGCTGTATTTGAAGCTTTCTTT. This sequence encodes CASTPTGAVFEAFF.

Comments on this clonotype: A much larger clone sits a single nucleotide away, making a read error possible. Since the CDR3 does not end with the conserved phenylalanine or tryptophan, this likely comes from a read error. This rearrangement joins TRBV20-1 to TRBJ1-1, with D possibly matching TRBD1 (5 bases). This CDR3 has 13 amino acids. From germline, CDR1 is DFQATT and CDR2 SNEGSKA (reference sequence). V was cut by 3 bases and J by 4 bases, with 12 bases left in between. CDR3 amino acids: CSARSRESTEAFC. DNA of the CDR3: TGCAGTGCTAGGTCCAGGGAGTCCACTGAAGCTTTCTGT.

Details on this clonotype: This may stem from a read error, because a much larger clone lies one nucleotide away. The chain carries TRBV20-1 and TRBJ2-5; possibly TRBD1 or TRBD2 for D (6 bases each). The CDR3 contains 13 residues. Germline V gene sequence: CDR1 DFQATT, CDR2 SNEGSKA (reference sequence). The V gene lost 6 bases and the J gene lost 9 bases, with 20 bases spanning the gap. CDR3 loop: CSALTGAYEAQYF. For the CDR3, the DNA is TGCAGTGCGCTAACGGGGGCGTACGAGGCCCAGTACTTC.

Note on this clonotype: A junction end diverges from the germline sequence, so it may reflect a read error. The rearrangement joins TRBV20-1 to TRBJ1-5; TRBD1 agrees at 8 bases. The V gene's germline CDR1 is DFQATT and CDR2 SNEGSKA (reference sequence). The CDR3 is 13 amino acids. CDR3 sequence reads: CSALSTGDQPQHF. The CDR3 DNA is TGCAGTGCCCTATCGACAGGGGATCAACCCCAGCATTTT.

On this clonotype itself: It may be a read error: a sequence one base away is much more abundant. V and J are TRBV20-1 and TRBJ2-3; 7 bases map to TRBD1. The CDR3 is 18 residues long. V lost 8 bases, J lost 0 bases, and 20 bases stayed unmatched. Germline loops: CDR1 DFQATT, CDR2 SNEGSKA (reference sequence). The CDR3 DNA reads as TGCAGTACCAAAACCGGGACAGCATTCGGGTTTAGCACAGATACGCAGTATTTT. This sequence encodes CSTKTGTAFGFSTDTQYF.

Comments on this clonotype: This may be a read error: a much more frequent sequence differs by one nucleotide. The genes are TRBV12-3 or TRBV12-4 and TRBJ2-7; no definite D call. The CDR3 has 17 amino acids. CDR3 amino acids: CVSTPSFPGKGSYEQYF. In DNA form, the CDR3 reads TGTGTCAGCACCCCATCATTTCCGGGCAAGGGTAGTTACGAGCAGTACTTC.

This chain's CDR3 is CASSQEGSGENYGYTF. The CDR3 region has the DNA TGCGCCAGCAGCCAAGAGGGGTCAGGGGAGAATTATGGCTACACCTTC. The chain is built from TRBV4-1 and TRBJ1-2; D is possibly TRBD1 (6 bases). Germline CDR1 and CDR2: MGHRA and YSYEKL. The CDR3 loop spans 16 amino acids. The V end lost 0 bases, the J end lost 5 bases, and 16 bases lay between the germline ends.

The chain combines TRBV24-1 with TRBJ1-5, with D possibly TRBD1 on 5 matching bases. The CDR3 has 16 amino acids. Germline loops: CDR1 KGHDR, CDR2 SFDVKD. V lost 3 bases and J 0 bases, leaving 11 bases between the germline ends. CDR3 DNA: TGTGCCACCAGTGATACCGCAGGGTATAGCAATCAGCCCCAGCATTTT. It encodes CATSDTAGYSNQPQHF.

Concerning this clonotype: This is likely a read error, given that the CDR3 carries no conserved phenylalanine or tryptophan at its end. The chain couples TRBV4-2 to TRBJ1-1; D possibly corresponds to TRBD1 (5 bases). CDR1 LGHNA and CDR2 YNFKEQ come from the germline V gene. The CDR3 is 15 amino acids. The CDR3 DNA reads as TGTGACAGCAGCCAAGAGGTCGGGCGGGGACTGTTGGCTTTCCTT. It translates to CDSSQEVGRGLLAFL.

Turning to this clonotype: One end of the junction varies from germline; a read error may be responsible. This CDR3 is CASSRGSYNEQIF. Here the CDR3 DNA reads TGTGCCAGCAGTAGGGGTTCCTACAATGAACAGATCTTC. This sequence joins TRBV6-6 and TRBJ2-1; possible D gene TRBD1, 5 bases. The CDR3 length is 13 residues. Germline loops: CDR1 MNHNY, CDR2 SVGAGI (reference sequence).

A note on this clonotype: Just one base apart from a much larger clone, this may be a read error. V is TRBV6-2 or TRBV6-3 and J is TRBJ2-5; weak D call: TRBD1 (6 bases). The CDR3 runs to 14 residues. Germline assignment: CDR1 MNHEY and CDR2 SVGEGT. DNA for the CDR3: TGTTCCAGCAGAGAAAGCAGGGGTACAGAGACCCAGTACTTC. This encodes CSSRESRGTETQYF.

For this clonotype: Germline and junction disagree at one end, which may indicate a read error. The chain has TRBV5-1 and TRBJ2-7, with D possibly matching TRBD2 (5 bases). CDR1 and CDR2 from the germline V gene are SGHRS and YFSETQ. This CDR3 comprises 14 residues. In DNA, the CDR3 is TGCGCCAGCAGCGCCAGCGTGGCGGGTTACGAGCGGTACTTC. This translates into CASSASVAGYERYF.

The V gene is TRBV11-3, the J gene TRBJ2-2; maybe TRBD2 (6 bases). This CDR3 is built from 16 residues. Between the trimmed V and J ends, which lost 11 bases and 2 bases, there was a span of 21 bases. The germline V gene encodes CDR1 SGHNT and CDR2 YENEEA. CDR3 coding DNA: TGTGCCTTCAGCGCCGAAGGGAGGAGAAACACCGGGGAGCTGTTTTTT. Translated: CAFSAEGRRNTGELFF. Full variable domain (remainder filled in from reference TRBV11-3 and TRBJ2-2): EAGVVQSPRYKIIEKKQPVAFWCNPISGHNTLYWYLQNLGQGPELLIRYENEEAVDDSQLPKDRFSAERLKGVDSTLKIQPAELGDSAVYLCAFSAEGRRNTGELFFGEGSRLTVL.

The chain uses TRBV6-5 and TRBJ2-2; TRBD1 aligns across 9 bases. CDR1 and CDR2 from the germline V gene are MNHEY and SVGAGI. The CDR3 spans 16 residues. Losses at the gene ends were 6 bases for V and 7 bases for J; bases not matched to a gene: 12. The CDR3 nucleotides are TGTGCCAGCAGGGGGACAGGGAAGAAATTTTGCGGGGAGCTGTTTTTT. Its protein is CASRGTGKKFCGELFF.

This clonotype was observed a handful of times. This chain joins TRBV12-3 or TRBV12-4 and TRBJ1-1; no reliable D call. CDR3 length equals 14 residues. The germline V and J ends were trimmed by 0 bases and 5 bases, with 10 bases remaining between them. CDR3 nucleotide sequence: TGTGCCAGCAGTTTAGCTAGGACGTGGACTGAAGCTTTCTTT. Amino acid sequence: CASSLARTWTEAFF.

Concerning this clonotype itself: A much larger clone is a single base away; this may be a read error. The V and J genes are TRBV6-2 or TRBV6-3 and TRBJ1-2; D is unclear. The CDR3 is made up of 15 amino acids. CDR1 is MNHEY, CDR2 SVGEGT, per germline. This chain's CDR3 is CASSPRQARRDGYSF. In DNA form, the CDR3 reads TGTGCCAGCAGTCCCCGGCAGGCCAGACGGGATGGCTACAGCTTC.

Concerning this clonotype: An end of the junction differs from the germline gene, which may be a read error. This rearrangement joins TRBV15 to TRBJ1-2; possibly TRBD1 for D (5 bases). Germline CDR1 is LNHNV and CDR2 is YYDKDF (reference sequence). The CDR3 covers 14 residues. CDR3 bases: TGTGCCACCAGCAGAGACAGGGTGGGCTATGGCTTCACCTTC. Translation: CATSRDRVGYGFTF.